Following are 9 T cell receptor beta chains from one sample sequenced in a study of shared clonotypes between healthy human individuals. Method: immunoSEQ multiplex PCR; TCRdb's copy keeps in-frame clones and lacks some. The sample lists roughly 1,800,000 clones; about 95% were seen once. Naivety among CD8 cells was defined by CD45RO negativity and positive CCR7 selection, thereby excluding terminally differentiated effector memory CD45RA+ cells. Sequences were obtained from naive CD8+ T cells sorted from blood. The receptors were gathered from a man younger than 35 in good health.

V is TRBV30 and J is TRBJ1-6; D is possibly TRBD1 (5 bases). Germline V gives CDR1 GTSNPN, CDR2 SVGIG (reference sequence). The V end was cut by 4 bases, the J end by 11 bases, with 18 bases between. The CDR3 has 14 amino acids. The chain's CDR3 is CAWTHGGEAPPLHF. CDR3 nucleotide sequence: TGTGCCTGGACGCATGGGGGGGAAGCTCCACCCCTCCACTTT.

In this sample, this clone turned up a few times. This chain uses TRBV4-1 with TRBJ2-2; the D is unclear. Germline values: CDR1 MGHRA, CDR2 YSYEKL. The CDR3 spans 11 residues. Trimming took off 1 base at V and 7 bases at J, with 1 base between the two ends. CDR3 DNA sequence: TGCGCCAGCAGCCAAGTCGGGGAGCTGTTTTTT. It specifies CASSQVGELFF.

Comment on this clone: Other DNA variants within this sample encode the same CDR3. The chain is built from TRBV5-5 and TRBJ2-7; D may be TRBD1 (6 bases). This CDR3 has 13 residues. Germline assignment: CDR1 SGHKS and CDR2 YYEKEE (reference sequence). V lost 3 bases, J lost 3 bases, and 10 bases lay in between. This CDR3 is CASSWGQGYEQYF. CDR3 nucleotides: TGTGCCAGCAGCTGGGGGCAGGGCTACGAGCAGTACTTC.

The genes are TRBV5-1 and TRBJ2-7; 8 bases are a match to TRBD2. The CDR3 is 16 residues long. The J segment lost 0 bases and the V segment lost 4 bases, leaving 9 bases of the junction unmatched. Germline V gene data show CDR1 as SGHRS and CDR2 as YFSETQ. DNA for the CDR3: TGCGCCAGCAGCCCGGAAACTAGCGGCAACTCCTACGAGCAGTACTTC. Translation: CASSPETSGNSYEQYF.

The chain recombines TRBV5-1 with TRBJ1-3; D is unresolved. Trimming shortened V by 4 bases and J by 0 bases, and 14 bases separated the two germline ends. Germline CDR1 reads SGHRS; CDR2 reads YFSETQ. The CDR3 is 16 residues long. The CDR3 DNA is TGCGCCAGCAGCCCGGTCGCCCTATACTCTGGAAACACCATATATTTT. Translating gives CASSPVALYSGNTIYF. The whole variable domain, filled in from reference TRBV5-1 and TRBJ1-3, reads KAGVTQTPRYLIKTRGQQVTLSCSPISGHRSVSWYQQTPGQGLQFLFEYFSETQRNKGNFPGRFSGRQFSNSRSEMNVSTLELGDSALYLCASSPVALYSGNTIYFGEGSWLTVV.

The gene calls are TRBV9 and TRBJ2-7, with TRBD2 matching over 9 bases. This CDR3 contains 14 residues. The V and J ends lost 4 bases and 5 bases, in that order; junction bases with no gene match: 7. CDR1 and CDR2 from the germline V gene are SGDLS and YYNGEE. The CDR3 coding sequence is TGTGCCAGCAGCCCCGGGACTAGCCGTGACGAGCAGTACTTC. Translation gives CASSPGTSRDEQYF.

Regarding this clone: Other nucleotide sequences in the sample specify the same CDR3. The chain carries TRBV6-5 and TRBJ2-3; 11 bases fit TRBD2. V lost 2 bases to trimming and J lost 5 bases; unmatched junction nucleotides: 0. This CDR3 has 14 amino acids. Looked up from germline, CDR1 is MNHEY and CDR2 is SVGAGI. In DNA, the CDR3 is TGTGCCAGCAGTTACGGACTAGCGGGAGATACGCAGTATTTT. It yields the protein CASSYGLAGDTQYF.

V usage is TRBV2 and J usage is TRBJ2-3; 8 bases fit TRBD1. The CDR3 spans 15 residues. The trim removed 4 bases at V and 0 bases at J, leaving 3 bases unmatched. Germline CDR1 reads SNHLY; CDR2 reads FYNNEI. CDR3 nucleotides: TGTGCCAGCAGTGGACAGGGGACTAGCACAGATACGCAGTATTTT. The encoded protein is CASSGQGTSTDTQYF.

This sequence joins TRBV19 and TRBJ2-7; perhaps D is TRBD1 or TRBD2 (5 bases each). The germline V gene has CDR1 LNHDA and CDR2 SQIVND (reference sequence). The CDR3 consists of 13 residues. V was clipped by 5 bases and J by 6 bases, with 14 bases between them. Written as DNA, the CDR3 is TGTGCCAGTAGTCCGGGACCAAACAGCGAGCAGTACTTC. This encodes CASSPGPNSEQYF.